A selection of T cell receptor beta chains follows, all from one sample in a study of cytomegalovirus exposure and HLA in healthy donors. TCRdb's table, derived via immunoSEQ multiplex PCR, lists solely in-frame clones and lacks some. Of roughly 200,000 clones in the sample, over 75% are singletons; the top ten hold approximately 0.47%. Source material: PBMCs. Source of these receptors: a woman aged 45 to 65 in good health and CMV-seronegative. CDR3s include the opening cysteine and the closing phenylalanine or tryptophan. D genes are given only for firm matches. For some rows the clone size is stated as once, few or many, or as a class when expanded; others skip it.

D gene	V gene	J gene	CDR3 length	clone size	CDR3 protein	CDR3 DNA
TRBD2	TRBV4-2	TRBJ2-7	15	few	CASSQGVAGFYEQYF	TGTGCCAGCAGCCAAGGGGTAGCGGGGTTCTACGAGCAGTACTTC
TRBD1	TRBV11-2	TRBJ2-7	13	.	CASSWTGAEEQYF	TGTGCCAGCAGCTGGACAGGGGCTGAGGAGCAGTACTTC
.	TRBV19	TRBJ1-5	16	once	CASSIDLWGPGQPQHF	TGTGCCAGTAGTATAGATCTATGGGGGCCGGGTCAGCCCCAGCATTTT
.	TRBV21-1	TRBJ2-7	16	.	CASSQRGLADDYEQYF	TGTGCCAGCAGCCAGAGGGGACTAGCGGACGACTACGAGCAGTACTTC
TRBD2	TRBV30	TRBJ2-7	14	.	CAWSVAGGGYEQYF	TGTGCCTGGAGTGTAGCCGGCGGGGGATACGAGCAGTACTTC
.	TRBV4-3	TRBJ2-3	15	.	CASSQSPQSTDTQYF	TGCGCCAGCAGCCAAAGTCCCCAGAGCACAGATACGCAGTATTTT
.	TRBV7-9	TRBJ1-4	12	.	CAGSSQNEKLFF	TGTGCCGGTTCTTCACAAAATGAAAAACTGTTTTTT
.	TRBV1	TRBJ2-1	15	once	CTSSRLANDHNEQFF	TGCACCAGCAGTCGACTAGCGAACGACCACAATGAGCAGTTCTTC
TRBD2	TRBV18	TRBJ2-5	14	.	CASSPRTSIETQYF	TGTGCCAGCTCACCAAGGACTAGCATCGAGACCCAGTACTTC
.	TRBV28	TRBJ2-7	14	once	CASRAPGGIYEQYF	TGTGCCAGCAGGGCGCCCGGGGGTATTTACGAGCAGTACTTC
.	TRBV5-1	TRBJ2-7	16	.	CASSFEVGQLLYEQYF	TGCGCCAGCAGCTTTGAGGTGGGGCAGTTACTCTACGAGCAGTACTTC
TRBD2	TRBV27	TRBJ2-7	12	few	CASKAGGYEQYF	TGTGCCAGTAAAGCGGGAGGGTACGAGCAGTACTTC
TRBD1	TRBV19	TRBJ2-1	15	few	CASSPIQGDYNEQFF	TGTGCCAGTAGCCCTATACAGGGGGACTACAATGAGCAGTTCTTC
.	TRBV28	TRBJ2-3	11	.	CASSIRDTQYF	TGTGCCAGCAGTATCAGAGATACGCAGTATTTT
.	TRBV30	TRBJ2-3	12	.	CAWKGGPDTQYF	TGTGCCTGGAAAGGCGGGCCAGATACGCAGTATTTT
.	TRBV4-3	TRBJ2-2	14	.	CASSQDGGSGELFF	TGCGCCAGCAGCCAAGATGGGGGGTCCGGGGAGCTGTTTTTT
TRBD1	TRBV7-2	TRBJ1-2	15	.	CASRARDSANYGYTF	TGTGCCAGCAGAGCTCGGGACAGCGCTAACTATGGCTACACCTTC
TRBD1	TRBV7-8	TRBJ1-3	16	.	CASSKDRPFSGNTIYF	TGTGCCAGCAGCAAGGACAGGCCGTTCTCTGGAAACACCATATATTTT
.	TRBV6-6	TRBJ1-5	13	few	CASSYRGTAGQGF	TGTGCCAGCAGTTACAGAGGCACGGCGGGGCAGGGTTTT
TRBD2	TRBV18	TRBJ2-2	15	.	CASSPPLAGSGELFF	TGTGCCAGCTCACCACCGCTAGCGGGGTCCGGGGAGCTGTTTTTT
TRBD2	TRBV5-8	TRBJ2-5	16	.	CASSRSGRAFSETQYF	TGTGCCAGCAGCCGTAGCGGGAGGGCCTTTTCCGAGACCCAGTACTTC
.	TRBV5-1	TRBJ2-1	13	.	CASSINSHNEQFF	TGCGCCAGCAGTATAAACAGCCACAATGAGCAGTTCTTC
.	TRBV28	TRBJ2-2	16	.	CASRRGGAMNTGELFF	TGTGCCAGCAGGAGGGGGGGAGCAATGAACACCGGGGAGCTGTTTTTT
TRBD1	TRBV9	TRBJ2-2	15	.	CASRRTGGGTGELFF	TGTGCCAGCAGGCGGACAGGGGGAGGCACCGGGGAGCTGTTTTTT
TRBD2	TRBV4-2	TRBJ2-5	15	.	CASSPSGRYQETQYF	TGTGCCAGCAGCCCGAGCGGGAGGTACCAAGAGACCCAGTACTTC
TRBD2	TRBV7-8	TRBJ2-5	16	few	CASSRLPGLASETQYF	TGTGCCAGCAGCCGACTCCCGGGACTAGCCTCCGAGACCCAGTACTTC
.	TRBV5-8	TRBJ2-5	12	.	CASSSGVETQYF	TGTGCCAGCAGCTCAGGGGTAGAGACCCAGTACTTC
.	TRBV28	TRBJ2-2	16	.	CASSPFTGRNTGELFF	TGTGCCAGCAGTCCCTTTACGGGGAGGAACACCGGGGAGCTGTTTTTT
TRBD1	TRBV28	TRBJ2-2	16	once	CASSAPGQLSTGELFF	TGTGCCAGCAGTGCCCCGGGACAGCTCAGTACCGGGGAGCTGTTTTTT
TRBD1	TRBV7-2	TRBJ2-7	13	few	CASSSDRPGGQYF	TGTGCCAGCAGCTCGGACAGGCCCGGTGGGCAGTACTTC
TRBD1	TRBV6-5	TRBJ1-4	15	.	CASSYSRQGREKLFF	TGTGCCAGCAGTTACTCGAGACAGGGCCGTGAAAAACTGTTTTTT
TRBD1	TRBV9	TRBJ2-5	15	.	CASSVGGQTQETQYF	TGTGCCAGCAGCGTAGGGGGACAGACTCAAGAGACCCAGTACTTC
.	TRBV7-9	TRBJ1-6	15	.	CASSLGTVNNSPLHF	TGTGCCAGCAGCTTAGGGACAGTAAATAATTCACCCCTCCACTTT
.	TRBV7-7	TRBJ2-7	14	.	CASMNWDTSYEQYF	TGTGCTAGCATGAATTGGGACACTTCCTACGAGCAGTACTTC
.	TRBV5-1	TRBJ2-5	15	.	CASTEFAQGQETQYF	TGCGCCAGCACCGAATTTGCTCAGGGGCAAGAGACCCAGTACTTC
.	TRBV7-9	TRBJ1-2	14	.	CASSRSRTDYGYTF	TGTGCCAGCAGCAGGTCCAGGACAGACTATGGCTACACCTTC
.	TRBV9	TRBJ1-2	15	.	CASSRGGTEAYGYTF	TGTGCCAGCAGCCGGGGCGGGACGGAAGCTTATGGCTACACCTTC
TRBD1	TRBV6-1	TRBJ2-7	14	once	CASSEPGQGPEQYF	TGTGCCAGCAGTGAACCGGGACAGGGGCCCGAGCAGTACTTC
.	TRBV19	TRBJ2-4	16	.	CASSTVAVLAKNIQYF	TGTGCCAGTAGTACCGTAGCGGTCTTAGCCAAAAACATTCAGTACTTC
TRBD1	TRBV7-9	TRBJ2-3	16	.	CASRPRTGAGTDTQYF	TGTGCCAGCAGACCCAGGACAGGGGCAGGGACAGATACGCAGTATTTT
.	TRBV9	TRBJ2-2	18	.	CASSPHPVDRQNTGELFF	TGTGCCAGCAGCCCACATCCCGTGGACAGACAGAACACCGGGGAGCTGTTTTTT